The 17 T cell receptor beta chains below were found in one sample sequenced in a study of cytomegalovirus exposure and HLA in healthy donors listed by TCRdb under 2017. Libraries were made using the immunoSEQ multiplex PCR assay. For the multiplex PCR, a mixture combining 60 forward primers for TCR Vbeta segments and 13 reverse primers for TCR Jbeta segments was used. The table was pulled from immuneACCESS by TCRdb, which kept in-frame rearrangements only. Such tables lose some clones; where checked, under half of the loss comes from unresolved V genes, and the rest has no known cause. The sample records around 170,000 clones, approximately 71% of which are singletons. Approximately 1.5% of the sample comes from the top ten. The source material was PBMCs. The receptors shown here come from a girl aged 5-17 years in good health and CMV-seronegative.

J is TRBJ1-1 and V is TRBV7-7; the D gene is possibly TRBD1 (5 bases). The V and J ends lost 0 bases and 4 bases respectively, with 21 bases between them. Germline V gene lookup returns CDR1 SSHAT and CDR2 FNYEAQ (reference sequence). CDR3 size: 18 residues. CDR3 loop: CASSLACRESNWRTEAFF. The CDR3 DNA reads TGTGCCAGCAGCTTAGCGTGCAGGGAATCTAATTGGCGCACTGAAGCTTTCTTT.

V gene TRBV7-4 combines with J gene TRBJ2-3, with 7 bases lining up with TRBD1. Losses at the gene ends were 4 bases for V and 4 bases for J; bases not matched to a gene: 2. Per germline, CDR1 SGHVT and CDR2 SQSDAQ. The CDR3 runs to 13 residues. CDR3 loop: CASSSTGPDTQYF. DNA of the CDR3: TGTGCCAGCAGCTCGACAGGGCCAGATACGCAGTATTTT.

This clone was detected once. V usage is TRBV14 and J usage is TRBJ2-1; 9 bases agree with TRBD2. V shed 7 bases, J shed 4 bases, and the junction held 8 bases outside the gene matches. CDR3 length: 15 residues. From germline, CDR1 is SGHDN and CDR2 FVKESK. CDR3 coding DNA: TGTGCCAGCACCCTTAGCGGGGGACCTTACAATGAGCAGTTCTTC. Translated, it gives CASTLSGGPYNEQFF.

A remark on this clone: Additional DNA sequences in this sample encode the identical CDR3. The J gene is TRBJ2-7, the V gene TRBV5-1; 7 nucleotides match TRBD1. CDR3 length: 13 amino acids. V lost 4 bases to trimming and J lost 3 bases; unmatched junction nucleotides: 4. Germline V gene sequence: CDR1 SGHRS, CDR2 YFSETQ. CDR3 in amino acids: CASSLGTVYEQYF. CDR3 DNA sequence: TGCGCCAGCAGCCTCGGGACAGTCTACGAGCAGTACTTC. The complete variable domain, with remaining parts taken from reference TRBV5-1 and TRBJ2-7, reads KAGVTQTPRYLIKTRGQQVTLSCSPISGHRSVSWYQQTPGQGLQFLFEYFSETQRNKGNFPGRFSGRQFSNSRSEMNVSTLELGDSALYLCASSLGTVYEQYFGPGTRLTVT.

The V call is TRBV7-9, the J call TRBJ1-1; tentatively, D is TRBD1 (5 bases). The CDR3 consists of 18 residues. Trimming shortened V by 1 base and J by 2 bases, and 20 bases separated the two germline ends. In germline, CDR1 is SEHNR, CDR2 FQNEAQ (reference sequence). This chain's CDR3 is CASSLGGPGGGDNTEAFF. The DNA of the CDR3 is TGTGCCAGCAGCTTAGGGGGACCGGGGGGTGGAGACAACACTGAAGCTTTCTTT.

The V and J genes are TRBV5-8 and TRBJ1-2, with 12 bases aligning to TRBD1. The CDR3 consists of 15 residues. Germline CDR1 reads SGHTS; CDR2 reads YDEGEE. V lost 4 bases, J lost 5 bases, and 6 bases stayed unmatched. CDR3 sequence (DNA): TGTGCCAGCAGCCCGGGACAGGGGGCCGATTATGGCTACACCTTC. Translating gives CASSPGQGADYGYTF.

The chain carries TRBV20-1 and TRBJ1-1; 8 bases are shared with TRBD1. This CDR3 spans 10 amino acids. Germline values: CDR1 DFQATT, CDR2 SNEGSKA (reference sequence). Trimming took 3 bases from V and 13 from J; bases not matched to a gene: 4. The CDR3 bases are TGCAGTGCTAGCGGGACAGGAGGTTTCTTT. Translation: CSASGTGGFF.

The V call is TRBV5-6, the J call TRBJ1-2, with 7 bases that match TRBD1. The germline gives CDR1 SGHDT, CDR2 YYEEEE. This CDR3 has 14 amino acids. V was pared by 4 bases and J by 5 bases, with 8 bases of the junction left unmatched. Here the CDR3 DNA reads TGTGCCAGCAGCCTTAACAGGGGTCGGTATGGCTACACCTTC. Its translation is CASSLNRGRYGYTF.

The chain joins TRBV2 to TRBJ2-1, with TRBD2 matching 7 bases. The CDR3 totals 13 residues. Germline CDR1 reads SNHLY; CDR2 reads FYNNEI. The ends lost 6 bases at V and 10 bases at J; junction bases unmatched: 9. The CDR3 protein is CASREISGDEQFF. CDR3 DNA sequence: TGTGCCAGCAGGGAGATAAGCGGGGACGAGCAGTTCTTC.

V gene TRBV7-9 combines with J gene TRBJ1-4, with unresolved D. CDR3 size: 14 residues. Trimming cost V 1 base and J 3 bases, with 6 bases left between them. The V gene's germline CDR1 is SEHNR and CDR2 FQNEAQ (reference sequence). This CDR3 is CASSLDLSNEKLFF. In DNA form, the CDR3 reads TGTGCCAGCAGCTTAGACCTATCTAATGAAAAACTGTTTTTT.

The genes are TRBV5-1 and TRBJ2-3; D may be TRBD2 (6 bases). From germline, CDR1 is SGHRS and CDR2 YFSETQ. Trimming stripped 0 bases from V and 6 bases from J, with 17 bases between. The CDR3 has 16 amino acids. CDR3 protein: CASSLEGSARGDTQYF. The CDR3, as DNA: TGCGCCAGCAGCTTGGAAGGGAGCGCACGGGGGGATACGCAGTATTTT.

V usage is TRBV13 and J usage is TRBJ2-7, with D possibly matching TRBD2 (5 bases). The CDR3 has 13 amino acids. V lost 8 bases and J lost 0, with 11 bases in between. Germline V gene data show CDR1 as PRHDT and CDR2 as FYEKMQ (reference sequence). The CDR3 loop is CASLDSYSYEQYF. The CDR3 bases are TGTGCCAGCCTGGACTCTTACTCCTACGAGCAGTACTTC.

This rearrangement joins TRBV5-1 to TRBJ1-1; perhaps TRBD1 as D (5 bases). The CDR3 is 14 amino acids. CDR1 is SGHRS and CDR2 is YFSETQ in the germline V gene. V gave up 4 bases and J gave up 0 bases, with 10 bases separating them. The CDR3 DNA reads as TGCGCCAGCAGCCTAGGGGTCATGAACACTGAAGCTTTCTTT. This sequence encodes CASSLGVMNTEAFF.

The genes are TRBV5-1 and TRBJ2-7, with 10 bases aligning to TRBD2. The V and J ends lost 5 bases and 5 bases, in that order; junction bases with no gene match: 10. The CDR3 extends over 15 amino acids. CDR1 and CDR2 (germline): SGHRS, YFSETQ. The CDR3 protein is CASRPLVAGGNEQYF. The CDR3 DNA is TGCGCCAGCAGACCCCTCGTAGCGGGGGGAAACGAGCAGTACTTC.

This chain joins TRBV5-5 and TRBJ2-2; 7 bases line up with TRBD2. V trimming: 0 bases; J trimming: 6 bases; junction bases outside the gene matches: 8. The CDR3 consists of 16 residues. Germline-derived CDR1 and CDR2 are SGHKS and YYEKEE (reference sequence). CDR3 bases: TGTGCCAGCAGCTTGGTGGCGGGGGTATTTGCCGGGGAGCTGTTTTTT. As protein: CASSLVAGVFAGELFF.

This chain uses TRBV12-5 with TRBJ2-7; 8 nucleotides align to TRBD1. Germline CDR1 is LGHNT and CDR2 is FRNRAP. CDR3 length equals 15 residues. Unmatched junction bases numbered 3, after V lost 2 bases and J lost 0 bases. CDR3 amino acids: CASGLHRGSSYEQYF. The CDR3 DNA sequence: TGTGCTAGTGGTTTGCACAGGGGGAGCTCCTACGAGCAGTACTTC.

The rearrangement joins TRBV9 to TRBJ1-1, with 7 bases aligning to TRBD1. The junction had 6 bases not matched to a gene; V was cut back by 4 bases and J by 3 bases. CDR3 length equals 14 residues. Germline loops: CDR1 SGDLS, CDR2 YYNGEE. The CDR3, as DNA: TGTGCCAGCAGCCCCTGGGACAGCTACACTGAAGCTTTCTTT. Translated: CASSPWDSYTEAFF.